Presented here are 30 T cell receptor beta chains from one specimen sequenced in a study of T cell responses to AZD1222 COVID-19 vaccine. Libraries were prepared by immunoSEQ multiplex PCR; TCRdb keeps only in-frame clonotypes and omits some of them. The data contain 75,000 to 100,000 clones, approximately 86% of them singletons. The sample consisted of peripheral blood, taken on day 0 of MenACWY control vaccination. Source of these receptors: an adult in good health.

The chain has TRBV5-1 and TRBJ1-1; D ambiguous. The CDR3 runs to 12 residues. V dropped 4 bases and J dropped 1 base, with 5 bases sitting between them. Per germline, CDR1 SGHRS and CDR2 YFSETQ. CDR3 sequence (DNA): TGCGCCAGCAGCCAAAGGAACACTGAAGCTTTCTTT. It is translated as CASSQRNTEAFF.

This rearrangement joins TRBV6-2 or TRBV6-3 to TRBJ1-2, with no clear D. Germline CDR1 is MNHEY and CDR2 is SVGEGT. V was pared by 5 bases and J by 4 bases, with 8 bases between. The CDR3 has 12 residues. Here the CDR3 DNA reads TGTGCCAGCAGTAGCGGGGTCTATGGCTACACCTTC. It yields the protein CASSSGVYGYTF.

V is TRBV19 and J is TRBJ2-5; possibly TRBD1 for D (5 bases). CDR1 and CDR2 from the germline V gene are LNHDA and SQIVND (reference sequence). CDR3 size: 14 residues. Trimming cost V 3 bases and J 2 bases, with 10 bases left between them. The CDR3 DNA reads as TGTGCCAGTAGTATGGGGCAGGGTCAAGAGACCCAGTACTTC. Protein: CASSMGQGQETQYF. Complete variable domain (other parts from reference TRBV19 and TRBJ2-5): DGGITQSPKYLFRKEGQNVTLSCEQNLNHDAMYWYRQDPGQGLRLIYYSQIVNDFQKGDIAEGYSVSREKKESFPLTVTSAQKNPTAFYLCASSMGQGQETQYFGPGTRLLVL.

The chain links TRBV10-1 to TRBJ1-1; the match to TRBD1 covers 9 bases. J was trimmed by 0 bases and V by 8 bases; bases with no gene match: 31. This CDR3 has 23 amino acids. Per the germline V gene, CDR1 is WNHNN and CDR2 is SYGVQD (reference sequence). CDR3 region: CASCPRGWGQGWAGGDLNTEAFF. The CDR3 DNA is TGCGCCAGCTGTCCACGGGGATGGGGACAGGGTTGGGCCGGGGGCGATCTGAACACTGAAGCTTTCTTT.

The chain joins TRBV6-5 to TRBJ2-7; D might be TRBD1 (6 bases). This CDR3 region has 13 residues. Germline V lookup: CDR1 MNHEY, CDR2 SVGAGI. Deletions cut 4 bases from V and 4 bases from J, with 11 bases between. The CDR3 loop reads CASSSRTVYEQYF. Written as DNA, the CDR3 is TGTGCCAGCAGTTCCAGGACAGTATACGAGCAGTACTTC.

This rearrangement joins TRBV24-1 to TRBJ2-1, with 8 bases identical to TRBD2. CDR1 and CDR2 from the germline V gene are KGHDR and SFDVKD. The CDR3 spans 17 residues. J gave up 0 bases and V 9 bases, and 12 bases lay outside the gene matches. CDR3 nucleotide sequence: TGTGCCACCGGGGTAGCGGGGCCACTCAGCTCCTACAATGAGCAGTTCTTC. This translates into CATGVAGPLSSYNEQFF.

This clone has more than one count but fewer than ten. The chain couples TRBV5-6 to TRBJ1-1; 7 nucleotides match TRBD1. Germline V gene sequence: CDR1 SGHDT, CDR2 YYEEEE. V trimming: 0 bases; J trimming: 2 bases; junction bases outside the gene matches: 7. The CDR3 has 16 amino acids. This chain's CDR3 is CASSLAVQGINTEAFF. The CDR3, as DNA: TGTGCCAGCAGCTTGGCCGTACAGGGGATAAACACTGAAGCTTTCTTT.

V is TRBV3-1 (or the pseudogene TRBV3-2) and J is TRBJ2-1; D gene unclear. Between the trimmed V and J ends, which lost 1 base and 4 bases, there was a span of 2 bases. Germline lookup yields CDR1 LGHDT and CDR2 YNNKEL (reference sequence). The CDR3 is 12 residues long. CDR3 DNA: TGTGCCAGCAGCCAAGGTTACAATGAGCAGTTCTTC. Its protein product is CASSQGYNEQFF.

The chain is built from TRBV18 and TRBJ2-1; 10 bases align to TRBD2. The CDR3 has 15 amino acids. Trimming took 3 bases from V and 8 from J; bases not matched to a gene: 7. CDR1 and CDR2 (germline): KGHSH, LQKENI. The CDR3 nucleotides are TGTGCCAGCTCACCCCTTCTAGCGGGGGCGGATGAGCAGTTCTTC. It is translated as CASSPLLAGADEQFF.

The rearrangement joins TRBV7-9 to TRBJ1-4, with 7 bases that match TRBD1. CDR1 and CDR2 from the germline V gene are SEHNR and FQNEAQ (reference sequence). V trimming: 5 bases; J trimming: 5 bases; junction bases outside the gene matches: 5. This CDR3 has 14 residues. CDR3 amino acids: CASSRTGQNEKLFF. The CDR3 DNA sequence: TGTGCCAGCAGCAGGACAGGTCAGAATGAAAAACTGTTTTTT.

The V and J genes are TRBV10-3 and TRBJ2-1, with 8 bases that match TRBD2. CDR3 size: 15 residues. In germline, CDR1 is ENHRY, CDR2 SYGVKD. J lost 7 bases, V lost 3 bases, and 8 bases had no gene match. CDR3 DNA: TGTGCCATCAGTGACTCGAGACTAGCGCAAAATGAGCAGTTCTTC. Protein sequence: CAISDSRLAQNEQFF.

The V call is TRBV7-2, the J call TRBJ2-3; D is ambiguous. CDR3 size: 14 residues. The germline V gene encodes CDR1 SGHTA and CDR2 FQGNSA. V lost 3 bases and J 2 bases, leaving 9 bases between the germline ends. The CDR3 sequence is CASSLARNTDTQYF. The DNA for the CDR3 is TGTGCCAGCAGCTTGGCACGGAACACAGATACGCAGTATTTT.

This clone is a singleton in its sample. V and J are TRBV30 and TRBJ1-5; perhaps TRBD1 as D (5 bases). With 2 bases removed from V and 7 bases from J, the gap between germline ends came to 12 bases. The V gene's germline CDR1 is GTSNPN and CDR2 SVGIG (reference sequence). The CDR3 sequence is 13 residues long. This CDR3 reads CAWSRGAEQPQHF. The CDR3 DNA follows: TGTGCCTGGAGTAGGGGCGCGGAACAGCCCCAGCATTTT.

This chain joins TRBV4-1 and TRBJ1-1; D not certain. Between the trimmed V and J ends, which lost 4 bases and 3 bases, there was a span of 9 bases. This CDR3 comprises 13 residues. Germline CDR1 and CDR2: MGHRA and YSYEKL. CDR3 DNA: TGCGCCAGCAGCCCCGGACTTTACACTGAAGCTTTCTTT. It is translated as CASSPGLYTEAFF.

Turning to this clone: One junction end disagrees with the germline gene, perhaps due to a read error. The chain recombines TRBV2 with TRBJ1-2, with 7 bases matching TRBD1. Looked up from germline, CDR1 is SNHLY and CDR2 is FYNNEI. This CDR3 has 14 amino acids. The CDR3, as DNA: TGTGCCAGCAGTCATCAGACAGGGTTGGGTGGCCACACCTTC. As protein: CASSHQTGLGGHTF.

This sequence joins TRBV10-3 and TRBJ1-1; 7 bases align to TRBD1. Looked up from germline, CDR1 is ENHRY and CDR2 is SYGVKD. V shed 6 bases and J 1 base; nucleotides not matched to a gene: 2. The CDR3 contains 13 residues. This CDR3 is CAIRGQPNTEAFF. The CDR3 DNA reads TGTGCCATCAGGGGACAGCCGAACACTGAAGCTTTCTTT.

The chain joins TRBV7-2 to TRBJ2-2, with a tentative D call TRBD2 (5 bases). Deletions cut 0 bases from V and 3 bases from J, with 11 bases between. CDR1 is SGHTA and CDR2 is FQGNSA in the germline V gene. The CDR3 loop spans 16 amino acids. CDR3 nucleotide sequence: TGTGCCAGCAGCTTAGCGAGAGGGATGGACACCGGGGAGCTGTTTTTT. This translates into CASSLARGMDTGELFF.

CDR3 residues: CASSFRDRDSPLHF. The CDR3 DNA sequence: TGTGCCAGCAGCTTCCGGGACAGGGATTCACCCCTCCACTTT. The chain couples TRBV5-4 to TRBJ1-6; TRBD1 matches at 9 bases. Germline CDR1 and CDR2: SGHNT and YYREEE (reference sequence). Germline trimming cut 2 bases from V and 8 bases from J; bases unmatched to any gene: 2. The CDR3 runs to 14 residues.

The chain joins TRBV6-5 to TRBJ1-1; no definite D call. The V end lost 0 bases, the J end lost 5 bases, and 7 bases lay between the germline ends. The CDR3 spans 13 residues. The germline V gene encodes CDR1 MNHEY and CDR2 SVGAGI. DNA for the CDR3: TGTGCCAGCAGTTACTCCCAAAAAACTGAAGCTTTCTTT. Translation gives CASSYSQKTEAFF.

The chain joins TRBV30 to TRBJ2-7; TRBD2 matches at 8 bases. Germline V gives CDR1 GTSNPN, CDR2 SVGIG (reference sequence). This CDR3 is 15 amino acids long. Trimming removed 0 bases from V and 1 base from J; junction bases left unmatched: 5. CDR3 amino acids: CAWSVGGGLSYEQYF. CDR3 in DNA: TGTGCCTGGAGTGTCGGCGGGGGGCTTTCCTACGAGCAGTACTTC.

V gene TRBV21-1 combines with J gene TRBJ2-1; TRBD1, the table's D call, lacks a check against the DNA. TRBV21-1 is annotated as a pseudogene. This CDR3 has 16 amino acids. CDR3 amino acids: CASSILDRVRDNEQFF. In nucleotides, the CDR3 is TGTGCCAGCAGCATCCTCGACAGGGTGAGAGACAATGAGCAGTTCTTC.

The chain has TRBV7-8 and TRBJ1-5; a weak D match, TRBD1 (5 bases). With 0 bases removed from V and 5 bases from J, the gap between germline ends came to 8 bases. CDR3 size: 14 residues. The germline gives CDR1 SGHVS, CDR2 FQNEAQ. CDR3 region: CASSLAGPYQPQHF. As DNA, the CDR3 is TGTGCCAGCAGCTTAGCGGGACCCTATCAGCCCCAGCATTTT.

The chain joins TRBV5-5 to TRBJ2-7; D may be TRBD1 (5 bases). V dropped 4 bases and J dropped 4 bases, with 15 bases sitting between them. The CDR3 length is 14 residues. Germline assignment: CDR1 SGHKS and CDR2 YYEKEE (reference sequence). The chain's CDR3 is CASSRIAGWYEQYF. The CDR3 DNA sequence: TGTGCCAGCAGCCGAATCGCAGGGTGGTACGAGCAGTACTTC.

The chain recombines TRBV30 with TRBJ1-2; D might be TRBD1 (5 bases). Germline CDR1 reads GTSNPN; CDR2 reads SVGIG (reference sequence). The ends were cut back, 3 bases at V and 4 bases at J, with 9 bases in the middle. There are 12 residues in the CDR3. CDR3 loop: CAWSGRGYGYTF. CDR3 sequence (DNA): TGTGCCTGGAGCGGGAGGGGCTATGGCTACACCTTC.

CDR3 sequence (DNA): TGTGCCAGCAGCCACAGACGCGACAGGGAGTTGAACACTGAAGCTTTCTTT. It translates to CASSHRRDRELNTEAFF. V usage is TRBV7-2 and J usage is TRBJ1-1; 7 bases fit TRBD1. Germline-derived CDR1 and CDR2 are SGHTA and FQGNSA. This CDR3 is built from 17 residues. V lost 5 bases to trimming and J lost 0 bases; unmatched junction nucleotides: 12.

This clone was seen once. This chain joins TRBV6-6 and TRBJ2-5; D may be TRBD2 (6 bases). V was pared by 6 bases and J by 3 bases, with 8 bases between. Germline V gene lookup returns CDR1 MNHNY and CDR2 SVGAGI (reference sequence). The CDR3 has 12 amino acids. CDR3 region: CASRWGEETQYF. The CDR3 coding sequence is TGTGCCAGCAGGTGGGGGGAAGAGACCCAGTACTTC.

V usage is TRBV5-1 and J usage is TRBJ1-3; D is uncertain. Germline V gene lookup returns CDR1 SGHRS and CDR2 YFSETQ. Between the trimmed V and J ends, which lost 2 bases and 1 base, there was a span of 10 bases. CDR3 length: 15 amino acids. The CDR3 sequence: CASSFSSGSGNTIYF. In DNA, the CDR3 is TGCGCCAGCAGCTTTAGTAGTGGTTCTGGAAACACCATATATTTT.

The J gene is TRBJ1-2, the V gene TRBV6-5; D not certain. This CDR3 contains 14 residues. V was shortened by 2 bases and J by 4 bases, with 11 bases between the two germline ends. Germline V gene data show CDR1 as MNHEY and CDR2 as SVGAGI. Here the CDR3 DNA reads TGTGCCAGCAGTTACGGCGGGGTAGGCTATGGCTACACCTTC. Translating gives CASSYGGVGYGYTF.

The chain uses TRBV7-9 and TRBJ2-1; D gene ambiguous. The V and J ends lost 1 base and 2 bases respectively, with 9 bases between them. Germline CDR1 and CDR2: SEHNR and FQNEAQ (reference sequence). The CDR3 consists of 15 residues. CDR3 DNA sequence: TGTGCCAGCAGCTTAGATCTAGGGACCTACAATGAGCAGTTCTTC. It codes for CASSLDLGTYNEQFF. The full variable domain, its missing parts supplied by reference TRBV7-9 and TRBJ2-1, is DTGVSQNPRHKITKRGQNVTFRCDPISEHNRLYWYRQTLGQGPEFLTYFQNEAQLEKSRLLSDRFSAERPKGSFSTLEIQRTEQGDSAMYLCASSLDLGTYNEQFFGPGTRLTVL.

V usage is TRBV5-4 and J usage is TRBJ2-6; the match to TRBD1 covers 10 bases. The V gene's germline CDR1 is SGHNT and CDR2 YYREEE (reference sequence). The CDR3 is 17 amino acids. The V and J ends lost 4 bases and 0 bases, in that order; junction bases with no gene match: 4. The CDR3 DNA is TGTGCCAGCAGCCCGAGGACAGGGGGCTCTGGGGCCAACGTCCTGACTTTC. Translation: CASSPRTGGSGANVLTF.